These 22 T cell receptor beta chains originate from one sample sequenced in a study of T cells in Graves' hyperthyroidism and ophthalmopathy. Amplified regions were TCR beta CDR3 sequences from RNA transcripts. Using the HTBI primer set, a first-round RT-PCR was run on the TCR CDR3. TCRdb re-called the multiplex PCR reads through MiXCR, storing one row per CDR3 protein. In the table there are 350,000 to 400,000 distinct CDR3 sequences, about a fifth of which are singletons. Sequencing was performed on blood. The source is a woman aged 18-29 years with Graves' hyperthyroidism.

This clonotype showed up many times. The genes are TRBV10-3 and TRBJ1-1; D is ambiguous. The ends were cut back, 6 bases at V and 0 bases at J, with 2 bases in the middle. The germline CDR1 and CDR2 sequences are ENHRY and SYGVKD. There are 11 residues in the CDR3. The CDR3 spells CAIRVNTEAFF. The CDR3 region has the DNA TGTGCCATCAGAGTGAACACTGAAGCTTTCTTT.

This clonotype came up a few times. The CDR3 spells CASSLEATSGGSTGELFF. CDR3 in DNA: TGCGCCAGCAGCTTGGAGGCTACTAGCGGGGGGTCCACCGGGGAGCTGTTTTTT. The rearrangement links TRBV5-1 to TRBJ2-2, with 12 nucleotides matching TRBD2. From germline, CDR1 is SGHRS and CDR2 YFSETQ. The length of the CDR3 is 18 residues. V dropped 0 bases and J dropped 4; count of bases not matched to a gene: 7.

This clonotype was counted ten times or more. The chain recombines TRBV6-1 with TRBJ2-2, with D possibly matching TRBD2 (6 bases). V shed 8 bases and J shed 5 bases, with 18 bases lying between them. The CDR3 has 15 residues. Germline CDR1 MNHNS, CDR2 SASEGT. DNA for the CDR3: TGTGCCAGCGGGAGGAGTCTTACGGGGACCGGGGAGCTGTTTTTT. Its translation is CASGRSLTGTGELFF.

This clonotype occurred a few times. The rearrangement joins TRBV5-1 to TRBJ2-3, with 7 bases identical to TRBD2. This CDR3 has 14 residues. Trimming at V came to 6 bases and at J to 2 bases, leaving 6 bases not matched to a gene. The germline gives CDR1 SGHRS, CDR2 YFSETQ. Here the CDR3 reads CASNGGGATDTQYF. The CDR3 DNA reads TGCGCCAGCAATGGCGGGGGAGCCACAGATACGCAGTATTTT.

This clonotype was counted a few times. The chain joins TRBV5-5 to TRBJ1-5, with 7 bases aligning to TRBD1. Per the germline V gene, CDR1 is SGHKS and CDR2 is YYEKEE (reference sequence). V lost 0 bases and J lost 6; bases outside the gene matches: 6. This CDR3 has 15 residues. CDR3 sequence reads: CASSLGTGVAQPQHF. The CDR3, as DNA: TGTGCCAGCAGCTTGGGTACAGGGGTCGCTCAGCCCCAGCATTTT.

This clonotype was recorded at least ten times. This chain links TRBV6-1 with TRBJ2-5, with D perhaps matching TRBD2 (6 bases). The CDR3 covers 14 residues. Germline lookup yields CDR1 MNHNS and CDR2 SASEGT. Trimming shortened V by 6 bases and J by 4 bases, and 15 bases separated the two germline ends. The CDR3 loop reads CASSQGGGGETQYF. CDR3 in DNA: TGTGCCAGCAGCCAGGGTGGGGGAGGAGAGACCCAGTACTTC.

The chain uses TRBV20-1 and TRBJ2-5; D ambiguous. Germline V gene sequence: CDR1 DFQATT, CDR2 SNEGSKA (reference sequence). V shed 3 bases and J shed 3 bases, with 8 bases lying between them. This CDR3 contains 12 residues. CDR3 in DNA: TGCAGTGCTAGTACGCAGGAAGAGACCCAGTACTTC. It codes for CSASTQEETQYF.

The V gene is TRBV28, the J gene TRBJ2-4; a weak D match, TRBD2 (5 bases). Germline CDR1 MDHEN, CDR2 SYDVKM. V was shortened by 3 bases and J by 1 base, with 13 bases between the two germline ends. The CDR3 spans 16 residues. In DNA form, the CDR3 reads TGTGCCAGCAGTTTTGGGAGAAGACCTGCCAAAAACATTCAGTACTTC. Translating gives CASSFGRRPAKNIQYF. The full variable domain, in which reference TRBV28 and TRBJ2-4 provide the parts outside the CDR3, is DVKVTQSSRYLVKRTGEKVFLECVQDMDHENMFWYRQDPGLGLRLIYFSYDVKMKEKGDIPEGYSVSREKKERFSLILESASTNQTSMYLCASSFGRRPAKNIQYFGAGTRLSVL.

The sample holds many counts of this clonotype. This chain links TRBV5-1 with TRBJ1-4; 12 bases agree with TRBD1. The V and J ends lost 0 bases and 9 bases, in that order; junction bases with no gene match: 9. There are 17 residues in the CDR3. Germline CDR1 is SGHRS and CDR2 is YFSETQ. CDR3 region: CASSLAGTGGFPQKLFF. CDR3 sequence (DNA): TGCGCCAGCAGCTTGGCCGGGACAGGGGGCTTTCCGCAAAAACTGTTTTTT.

This clonotype showed up many times. This chain connects TRBV24-1 to TRBJ2-3; possibly TRBD2 for D (5 bases). The CDR3 is made up of 16 amino acids. Trimming removed 4 bases from V and 2 bases from J, with 15 bases in between. From germline, CDR1 is KGHDR and CDR2 SFDVKD. CDR3 DNA: TGTGCCACCAGTGACAATGCACCGGACTTCACAGATACGCAGTATTTT. Protein sequence: CATSDNAPDFTDTQYF.

This clonotype showed up many times. This rearrangement joins TRBV20-1 to TRBJ2-2, with 9 bases identical to TRBD1. In germline, CDR1 is DFQATT, CDR2 SNEGSKA (reference sequence). The V gene end was trimmed by 5 bases and the J gene end by 3 bases; junction bases not matched to a gene: 7. CDR3 length equals 15 residues. The CDR3: CSARRTGADTGELFF. The CDR3 DNA reads TGCAGTGCTCGCCGGACAGGGGCCGACACCGGGGAGCTGTTTTTT.

At least ten counts were recorded for this clonotype. The chain's CDR3 is CAITDQNTEAFF. The CDR3 nucleotides are TGTGCCATCACCGACCAGAACACTGAAGCTTTCTTT. The rearrangement links TRBV10-3 to TRBJ1-1, with D unclear. The CDR3 contains 12 residues. CDR1 and CDR2 from the germline V gene are ENHRY and SYGVKD. V lost 7 bases to trimming and J lost 1 base, with 7 bases between them.

This clonotype has more than one count but fewer than ten. The V call is TRBV19, the J call TRBJ1-5; D is uncertain. Trimming took 5 bases from V and 6 from J, leaving 17 bases between them. The CDR3 covers 15 residues. Germline V lookup: CDR1 LNHDA, CDR2 SQIVND (reference sequence). In nucleotides, the CDR3 is TGTGCCAGTAGTTCCCTAGGACTCCCCGGTCAGCCCCAGCATTTT. Its translation is CASSSLGLPGQPQHF.

This clonotype was picked up many times. V and J are TRBV10-3 and TRBJ2-7; TRBD2 matches 10 bases. The CDR3 contains 12 residues. The trim removed 2 bases at V and 12 bases at J, leaving 4 bases unmatched. Per the germline V gene, CDR1 is ENHRY and CDR2 is SYGVKD. CDR3 sequence: CAISETSGAPYF. The DNA of the CDR3 is TGTGCCATCAGTGAGACTAGCGGGGCCCCGTACTTC.

V gene TRBV28 combines with J gene TRBJ1-2, with D perhaps matching TRBD1 (5 bases). Per germline, CDR1 MDHEN and CDR2 SYDVKM. With 6 bases removed from V and 4 bases from J, the gap between germline ends came to 15 bases. The CDR3 is 14 amino acids. CDR3 protein: CASSLGAGTYGYTF. Here the CDR3 DNA reads TGTGCCAGCAGCCTAGGGGCAGGGACCTATGGCTACACCTTC.

Ten or more counts support this clonotype. The rearrangement joins TRBV24-1 to TRBJ1-2; 11 bases map to TRBD1. The CDR3 loop spans 15 amino acids. Germline trimming cut 7 bases from V and 4 bases from J; bases unmatched to any gene: 7. Germline loops: CDR1 KGHDR, CDR2 SFDVKD. The CDR3 region is CATSPGTGGGYGYTF. The DNA for the CDR3 is TGTGCCACCAGCCCAGGGACAGGGGGTGGCTATGGCTACACCTTC.

This clonotype came up many times. This chain joins TRBV6-5 and TRBJ2-7; D perhaps matches TRBD2 (6 bases). The V gene lost 2 bases and the J gene lost 7 bases, with 18 bases spanning the gap. CDR3 size: 15 residues. Germline-derived CDR1 and CDR2 are MNHEY and SVGAGI. DNA of the CDR3: TGTGCCAGCAGTTACGAAGGACTCACAAGCGGGGAGCAGTACTTC. Translation: CASSYEGLTSGEQYF.

V gene TRBV12-3 or TRBV12-4 combines with J gene TRBJ2-7, with a weak D call TRBD1 (6 bases). This CDR3 is built from 14 residues. Deletions cut 5 bases from V and 1 base from J, with 12 bases between. CDR3 bases: TGTGCCAGCAGTCCCCCGGACAGTTCCTACGAGCAGTACTTC. This gives the protein CASSPPDSSYEQYF.

This clonotype has at least ten counts. V is TRBV12-3 or TRBV12-4 and J is TRBJ1-1; D might be TRBD1 (5 bases). The V and J ends lost 4 bases and 1 base respectively, with 13 bases between them. The CDR3 extends over 15 amino acids. DNA for the CDR3: TGTGCCAGCAGTTCCTCCGGGACGGGGAACACTGAAGCTTTCTTT. Translated: CASSSSGTGNTEAFF.

This clonotype was recorded at least ten times. The V gene is TRBV13, the J gene TRBJ2-7; TRBD1 is a possible D gene (5 bases). Germline CDR1 and CDR2: PRHDT and FYEKMQ (reference sequence). The CDR3 runs 14 residues. The germline V and J ends were trimmed by 3 bases and 2 bases, with 11 bases remaining between them. The CDR3 region has the DNA TGTGCCAGCAGCTTGTCCTGGGGCCCCTACGAGCAGTACTTC. Protein product: CASSLSWGPYEQYF.

This clonotype was detected many times. This chain uses TRBV20-1 with TRBJ2-5, with 10 positions matching TRBD2. Trimming cost V 3 bases and J 2 bases; bases outside gene matches: 9. The CDR3 is 16 residues long. CDR1 DFQATT and CDR2 SNEGSKA come from the germline V gene (reference sequence). The CDR3 DNA follows: TGCAGTGCTAGCGCCTTACTAGCGGGAATGCAAGAGACCCAGTACTTC. As protein: CSASALLAGMQETQYF.

V and J are TRBV6-2 or TRBV6-3 and TRBJ2-7, with unresolved D. The CDR3 length is 13 residues. The germline gives CDR1 MNHEY, CDR2 SVGEGT. The ends were cut back, 4 bases at V and 6 bases at J, with 13 bases in the middle. The CDR3 region is CASSSLPSREQYF. DNA for the CDR3: TGTGCCAGCAGTTCCCTCCCAAGCCGCGAGCAGTACTTC.